This TCR beta chain derives from a study of radiation and T cells in renal cell carcinoma. Germline assignment: CDR1 SGHAT and CDR2 FQDESV (reference sequence). This CDR3 has 14 amino acids. Germline trimming cut 8 bases from V and 2 bases from J; bases unmatched to any gene: 8. Here immunoSEQ multiplex PCR was the method, and the copy in TCRdb shows in-frame clones only, minus some. The table has over 85,000 clones, about 82% seen once. Sample time point: blood 4 weeks post-SBRT, at nephrectomy. The treatment is: 15 Gy SBRT to primary tumor, nephrectomy 4 weeks later. Here the sequenced sample was blood, taken from a patient whose treatment included radiotherapy and nephrectomy. This sequence originates from a man over 45 with renal cell carcinoma. The V gene is TRBV11-1, the J gene TRBJ1-1; 7 bases align to TRBD1. The CDR3 region has the DNA TGTGCCAGCTCTCTCGGGACAGACAACACTGAAGCTTTCTTT. It codes for CASSLGTDNTEAFF. Looking up the rest from reference TRBV11-1 and TRBJ1-1 gives the full variable domain: EAEVAQSPRYKITEKSQAVAFWCDPISGHATLYWYRQILGQGPELLVQFQDESVVDDSQLPKDRFSAERLKGVDSTLKIQPAELGDSAMYLCASSLGTDNTEAFFGQGTRLTVV.